This T cell receptor (beta chain) appears in the sequencing data of a study of blood T cell repertoires in COVID-19. In the study overall: The origin of the acute and convalescent COVID-19 samples was the United States, Italy and Spain. Sources were T cells, B-cell-depleted T cells, or PBMCs; the material itself was cDNA or gDNA.

Libraries were prepared by immunoSEQ multiplex PCR; TCRdb keeps only in-frame clonotypes and omits some of them. The data show about 220,000 clones, approximately 86% seen once. The germline gives CDR1 GTSNPN, CDR2 SVGIG (reference sequence). With 1 base removed from V and 0 bases from J, the gap between germline ends came to 10 bases. The length of the CDR3 is 15 residues. The chain is built from TRBV30 and TRBJ2-1; D is unresolved. Sequenced sample: peripheral blood. The origin of this receptor is a man aged 35-49 years with acute or convalescent COVID-19. CDR3 in amino acids: CAWSGPPGSYNEQFF. In DNA form, the CDR3 reads TGTGCCTGGAGTGGACCCCCAGGCTCCTACAATGAGCAGTTCTTC.